The entry that follows covers one T cell receptor beta chain sequence. The antigen remains unidentified. The data belong to a study of T-cell memory formation after mild COVID-19. On the study more broadly: TCR clusters were largely donor specific. General study points: Those CD4+ clones that contracted were mainly in CM and EM (CD8+ ones in EMRA).

This CDR3 contains 14 residues. CDR1 and CDR2 (germline): LNHNV, YYDKDF (reference sequence). V dropped 6 bases and J dropped 5 bases, with 14 bases sitting between them. One entry per CDR3 protein, called by TCRdb with MiXCR from the 5' RACE reads. Seen here are hundreds of thousands of distinct CDR3 sequences, more than 15% observed once, and the top ten hold around 22%. This TCR came from a man between 18 and 29 years old who had mild COVID-19 (a few samples of this study predate the infection). Cell type and time point are not known. Source material: PBMCs or a T cell subset sorted from them (not recorded which). V gene TRBV15 combines with J gene TRBJ2-1; the D gene is possibly TRBD1 (5 bases). In DNA, the CDR3 is TGTGCCACCAGAGGGGTTTGGGGCAACAATGAGCAGTTCTTC. Translation gives CATRGVWGNNEQFF.